The clone carrying this TCR beta chain was observed once. This entry comes from a study of shared clonotypes between healthy human individuals. Germline V gives CDR1 LNHDA, CDR2 SQIVND (reference sequence). V lost 6 bases to trimming and J lost 2 bases, with 11 bases between them. CDR3 length: 14 amino acids. Profiling relied on immunoSEQ multiplex PCR, and the TCRdb table lists in-frame clones only, not all of them. The table has about 1 million clones, 70% to 80% seen once; the top ten hold over 1.3%. This TCR was sampled from a man aged 18 to 35 in good health. The source material was memory CD4+ T cells sorted from blood. Subset described: CD45RA-negative fraction. The rearrangement joins TRBV19 to TRBJ2-1; D is perhaps TRBD2 (6 bases). As DNA, the CDR3 is TGTGCCAGTAGATGGGGAGGAGCCTACAATGAGCAGTTCTTC. Translation: CASRWGGAYNEQFF.